The next 14 T cell receptor beta chains were all read from a single sample in a study of vaccination effects on CD4 cells after COVID-19. Generated by immunoSEQ multiplex PCR, the TCRdb table keeps only in-frame clones and is missing some. The data contain roughly 45,000 clones, about 68% of them singletons. These receptors have no known antigen. Antigen-specific CD4+ T cells were expanded with viral peptide pools in the ViraFEST assay before sequencing. Cells that had been cultured for 10 days were the source of isolated CD4+ T cells. Convalescent patients had PCR-confirmed SARS-CoV-2 infection between March and December 2020. The material sequenced was CD4+ T cells from PBMCs cultured with a peptide pool, taken before COVID-19 vaccination. The source is a human donor who had a prior SARS-CoV-2 infection.

The chain combines TRBV5-4 with TRBJ2-1; 7 bases fit TRBD2. This CDR3 comprises 13 residues. Germline CDR1 is SGHNT and CDR2 is YYREEE (reference sequence). V shed 4 bases, J shed 9 bases, and the junction held 7 bases outside the gene matches. CDR3 residues: CASSHQGGLEQFF. CDR3 DNA: TGTGCCAGCAGCCATCAGGGAGGGCTTGAGCAGTTCTTC.

This clone appeared a single time. The chain employs TRBV18 and TRBJ1-2; tentatively, D is TRBD1 (5 bases). This CDR3 is 13 amino acids long. Germline V gene sequence: CDR1 KGHSH, CDR2 LQKENI. V lost 3 bases, J lost 5 bases, and 10 bases lay in between. In DNA form, the CDR3 reads TGTGCCAGCTCACCGGGACCGCGGTATGGCTACACCTTC. It translates to CASSPGPRYGYTF.

V is TRBV15 and J is TRBJ2-5; TRBD2 agrees at 10 bases. J gave up 1 base and V 1 base, and 3 bases lay outside the gene matches. Germline CDR1 and CDR2: LNHNV and YYDKDF (reference sequence). CDR3 length equals 16 residues. The CDR3 region has the DNA TGTGCCACCAGCAGAGGGTCTAGCGGGAGCCAAGAGACCCAGTACTTC. It is translated as CATSRGSSGSQETQYF.

This clone has a single count. The chain carries TRBV28 and TRBJ2-7, with D perhaps being TRBD1 or TRBD2 (5 bases each). Germline CDR1 reads MDHEN; CDR2 reads SYDVKM. This CDR3 region has 13 residues. V was shortened by 8 bases and J by 7 bases, with 18 bases between the two germline ends. The CDR3 bases are TGTGCCAGCTGGGACCCCCTAAGAAGAGAGCAGTACTTC. It is translated as CASWDPLRREQYF.

V usage is TRBV3-1 (or the pseudogene TRBV3-2) and J usage is TRBJ2-4; D call uncertain. Trimming left V 1 base short and J 8 bases short, with 6 bases between. Germline V gene data show CDR1 as LGHDT and CDR2 as YNNKEL (reference sequence). The CDR3 has 12 amino acids. The CDR3 DNA reads TGTGCCAGCAGCCAAGGCCGGTACATTCAGTACTTC. It translates to CASSQGRYIQYF.

The chain uses TRBV7-9 and TRBJ1-6, with a possible D match to TRBD1 (5 bases). Per the germline V gene, CDR1 is SEHNR and CDR2 is FQNEAQ (reference sequence). CDR3 size: 15 residues. The ends were cut back, 0 bases at V and 7 bases at J, with 10 bases in the middle. In DNA form, the CDR3 reads TGTGCCAGCAGCTTAGCGGGGGAAGGAAATTCACCCCTCCACTTT. Translating gives CASSLAGEGNSPLHF.

J is TRBJ1-1 and V is TRBV19, with D possibly TRBD1 on 6 matching bases. The germline V gene has CDR1 LNHDA and CDR2 SQIVND (reference sequence). The length of the CDR3 is 16 residues. V was trimmed by 1 base and J by 3 bases, leaving 15 bases between them. CDR3: CASSIVGGTSYTEAFF. The CDR3 coding sequence is TGTGCCAGTAGTATAGTGGGGGGCACAAGTTACACTGAAGCTTTCTTT.

The rearrangement links TRBV19 to TRBJ1-2; possibly TRBD1 for D (6 bases). Trimming pared 4 bases from V and 7 bases from J, leaving 22 bases between. Germline CDR1 LNHDA, CDR2 SQIVND (reference sequence). The length of the CDR3 is 16 residues. The CDR3, as DNA: TGTGCCAGTAGTACCCCAACTCGGATGGGGGCTAGTGGCTACACCTTC. Protein product: CASSTPTRMGASGYTF.

CDR3: CASSPTGGASSGANVLTF. The CDR3, as DNA: TGTGCCAGCAGCCCAACAGGGGGCGCTAGCTCTGGGGCCAACGTCCTGACTTTC. The chain recombines TRBV7-6 with TRBJ2-6; 9 positions agree with TRBD1. The germline CDR1 and CDR2 sequences are SGHVS and FNYEAQ. The ends lost 5 bases at V and 0 bases at J; junction bases unmatched: 8. The CDR3 runs to 18 residues.

This clone was counted only a few times. CDR3 DNA sequence: TGTGCCAGTAGTATCGGGTACAGGGGGCGCCAAGAGACCCAGTACTTC. This encodes CASSIGYRGRQETQYF. The chain recombines TRBV19 with TRBJ2-5; 9 nucleotides match TRBD1. Trimming took 3 bases from V and 1 from J; bases not matched to a gene: 6. The CDR3 has 16 amino acids. Germline-derived CDR1 and CDR2 are LNHDA and SQIVND (reference sequence).

The chain uses TRBV7-2 and TRBJ2-3; D gene ambiguous. V was trimmed by 1 base and J by 8 bases, leaving 7 bases between them. The germline CDR1 and CDR2 sequences are SGHTA and FQGNSA. The CDR3 runs to 12 residues. CDR3 in amino acids: CASSLVSLTQYF. CDR3 coding DNA: TGTGCCAGCAGCTTAGTTAGCCTTACGCAGTATTTT.

This clone was counted only a few times. The genes are TRBV20-1 and TRBJ1-1; D is undetermined. The ends were cut back, 3 bases at V and 6 bases at J, with 14 bases in the middle. The CDR3 covers 13 residues. CDR1 and CDR2 from the germline V gene are DFQATT and SNEGSKA (reference sequence). CDR3 residues: CSASPIPGAEAFF. The CDR3 coding sequence is TGCAGTGCTAGTCCCATCCCTGGGGCTGAAGCTTTCTTT.

The rearrangement links TRBV30 to TRBJ2-7; D assignment may be TRBD1 or TRBD2 (5 bases each). CDR3 size: 13 residues. Deletions cut 1 base from V and 6 bases from J, with 13 bases between. Germline V gene data show CDR1 as GTSNPN and CDR2 as SVGIG (reference sequence). CDR3 loop: CAWSGHAGGEQYF. For the CDR3, the DNA is TGTGCCTGGAGTGGGCACGCTGGGGGCGAGCAGTACTTC. Based on the CDR3 plus reference TRBV30 and TRBJ2-7, the full variable domain is SQTIHQWPATLVQPVGSPLSLECTVEGTSNPNLYWYRQAAGRGLQLLFYSVGIGQISSEVPQNLSASRPQDRQFILSSKKLLLSDSGFYLCAWSGHAGGEQYFGPGTRLTVT.

V is TRBV11-3 and J is TRBJ2-5, with D perhaps matching TRBD1 (6 bases). This CDR3 has 12 residues. Trimming removed 3 bases at V and 7 bases at J, with 9 bases between. In germline, CDR1 is SGHNT, CDR2 YENEEA. CDR3 sequence (DNA): TGTGCCAGCAGCTTCAAAGGGGGGACCCAGTACTTC. Protein: CASSFKGGTQYF. The complete variable domain, with remaining parts taken from reference TRBV11-3 and TRBJ2-5, reads EAGVVQSPRYKIIEKKQPVAFWCNPISGHNTLYWYLQNLGQGPELLIRYENEEAVDDSQLPKDRFSAERLKGVDSTLKIQPAELGDSAVYLCASSFKGGTQYFGPGTRLLVL.